This T cell receptor beta chain was profiled in a study of T cells after yellow fever vaccination. At least ten counts were recorded for this clonotype. Trimming stripped 3 bases from V and 4 bases from J, with 12 bases between. Germline CDR1 MGHRA, CDR2 YSYEKL. The CDR3 has 15 amino acids. Each CDR3 protein is one row after TCRdb ran MiXCR on the 5' RACE reads. Among about 60,000 distinct CDR3 sequences, 7.1% were seen once, and the ten largest hold about 40%. The rearrangement uses TRBV4-1 and TRBJ1-4; D remains ambiguous. The specimen was CD8+ T cells sorted from PBMCs, collected on the day of the first yellow fever vaccination. The TCR sequence derives from a young man who received the YFV17D yellow fever vaccine. CDR3 bases: TGCGCCAGCAGCCAGCGCTTTACGAGTAATGAAAAACTGTTTTTT. Translated: CASSQRFTSNEKLFF.